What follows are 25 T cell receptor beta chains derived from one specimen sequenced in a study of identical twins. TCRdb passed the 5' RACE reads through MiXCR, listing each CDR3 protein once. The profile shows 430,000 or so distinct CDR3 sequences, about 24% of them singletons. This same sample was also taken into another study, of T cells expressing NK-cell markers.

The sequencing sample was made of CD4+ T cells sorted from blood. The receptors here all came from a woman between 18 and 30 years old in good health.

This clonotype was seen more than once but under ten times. The CDR3 DNA reads TGCAGTGCTGGCGGGGGGCGGATCGGGGAGCTGTTTTTT. Its protein product is CSAGGGRIGELFF. V is TRBV20-1 and J is TRBJ2-2, with 8 bases aligning to TRBD2. Germline CDR1 is DFQATT and CDR2 is SNEGSKA (reference sequence). V lost 5 bases and J lost 7; bases outside the gene matches: 6. CDR3 length: 13 residues.

CDR3 amino acids: CASSLVWGGGVENEQFF. Here the CDR3 DNA reads TGCGCCAGCAGCTTAGTTTGGGGCGGTGGTGTGGAAAATGAGCAGTTCTTC. The chain carries TRBV5-1 and TRBJ2-1; possibly TRBD1 for D (5 bases). The germline V gene has CDR1 SGHRS and CDR2 YFSETQ. CDR3 length equals 17 residues. The V end lost 2 bases, the J end lost 7 bases, and 22 bases lay between the germline ends.

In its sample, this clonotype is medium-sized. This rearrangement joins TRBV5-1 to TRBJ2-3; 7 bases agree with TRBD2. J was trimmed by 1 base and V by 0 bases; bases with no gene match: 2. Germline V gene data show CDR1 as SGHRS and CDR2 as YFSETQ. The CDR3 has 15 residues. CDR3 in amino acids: CASSLGLAGTDTQYF. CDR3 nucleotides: TGCGCCAGCAGCTTGGGACTAGCTGGCACAGATACGCAGTATTTT.

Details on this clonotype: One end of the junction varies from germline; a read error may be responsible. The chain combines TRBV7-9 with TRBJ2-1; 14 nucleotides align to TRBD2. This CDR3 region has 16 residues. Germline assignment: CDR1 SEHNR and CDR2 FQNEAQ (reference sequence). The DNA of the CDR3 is TGTGCCAGCAGCTCTTGGACTAGCGGGAGGTACAATGAGCAGTCCTTC. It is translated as CASSSWTSGRYNEQSF.

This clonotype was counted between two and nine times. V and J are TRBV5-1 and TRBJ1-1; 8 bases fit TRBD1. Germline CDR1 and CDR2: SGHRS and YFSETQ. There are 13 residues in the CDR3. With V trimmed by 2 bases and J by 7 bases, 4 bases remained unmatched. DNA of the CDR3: TGCGCCAGCAGCTTATCACAGGGGGTTGAAGCTTTCTTT. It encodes CASSLSQGVEAFF.

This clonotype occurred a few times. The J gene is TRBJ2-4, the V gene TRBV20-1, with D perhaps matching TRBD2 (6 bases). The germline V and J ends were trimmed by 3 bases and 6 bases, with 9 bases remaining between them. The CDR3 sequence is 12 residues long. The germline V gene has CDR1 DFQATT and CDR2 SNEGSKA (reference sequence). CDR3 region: CSAREGTNIQYF. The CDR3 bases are TGCAGTGCTAGGGAGGGTACAAACATTCAGTACTTC.

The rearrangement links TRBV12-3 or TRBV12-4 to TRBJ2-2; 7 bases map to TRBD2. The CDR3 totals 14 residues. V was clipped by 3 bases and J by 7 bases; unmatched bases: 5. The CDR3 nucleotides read TGTGCCAGCAGTTTGGGGGGGAGTCACGGGGAGCTGTTTTTT. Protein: CASSLGGSHGELFF.

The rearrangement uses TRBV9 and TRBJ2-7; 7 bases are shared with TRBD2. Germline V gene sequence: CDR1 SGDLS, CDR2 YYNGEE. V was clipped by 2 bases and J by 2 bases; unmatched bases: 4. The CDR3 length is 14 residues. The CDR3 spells CASSVSGVAYEQYF. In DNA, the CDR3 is TGTGCCAGCAGCGTGAGCGGGGTGGCCTACGAGCAGTACTTC.

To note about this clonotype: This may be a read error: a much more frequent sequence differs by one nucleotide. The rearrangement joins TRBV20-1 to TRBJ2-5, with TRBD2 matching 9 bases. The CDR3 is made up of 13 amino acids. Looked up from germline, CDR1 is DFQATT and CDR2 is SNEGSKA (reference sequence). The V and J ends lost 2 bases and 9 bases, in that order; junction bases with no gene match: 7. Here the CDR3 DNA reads TGCAGTGCTAGATTGGCGGGGGGGCAGGCCCAGTACTTC. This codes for CSARLAGGQAQYF.

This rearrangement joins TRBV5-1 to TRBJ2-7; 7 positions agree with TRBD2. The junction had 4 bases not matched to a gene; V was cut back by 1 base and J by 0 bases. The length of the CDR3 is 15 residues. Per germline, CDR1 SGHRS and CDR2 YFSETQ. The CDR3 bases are TGCGCCAGCAGCTTGTCTGGACTAGACTCCTACGAGCAGTACTTC. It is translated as CASSLSGLDSYEQYF. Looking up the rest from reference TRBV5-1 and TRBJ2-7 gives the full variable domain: KAGVTQTPRYLIKTRGQQVTLSCSPISGHRSVSWYQQTPGQGLQFLFEYFSETQRNKGNFPGRFSGRQFSNSRSEMNVSTLELGDSALYLCASSLSGLDSYEQYFGPGTRLTVT.

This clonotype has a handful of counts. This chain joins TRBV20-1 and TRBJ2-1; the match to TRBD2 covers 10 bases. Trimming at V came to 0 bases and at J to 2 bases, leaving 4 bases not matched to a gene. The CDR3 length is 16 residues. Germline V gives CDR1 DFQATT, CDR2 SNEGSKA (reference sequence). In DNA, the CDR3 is TGCAGTGCTAGAGATATAGCGGGAGGCCCCTACAATGAGCAGTTCTTC. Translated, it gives CSARDIAGGPYNEQFF.

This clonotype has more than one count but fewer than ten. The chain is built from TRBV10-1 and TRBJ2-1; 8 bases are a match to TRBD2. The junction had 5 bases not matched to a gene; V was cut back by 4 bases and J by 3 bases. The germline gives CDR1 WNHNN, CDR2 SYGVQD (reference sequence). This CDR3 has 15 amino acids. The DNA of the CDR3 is TGCGCCAGCAGTGGCTCCACTAGCGGCTACAATGAGCAGTTCTTC. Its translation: CASSGSTSGYNEQFF.

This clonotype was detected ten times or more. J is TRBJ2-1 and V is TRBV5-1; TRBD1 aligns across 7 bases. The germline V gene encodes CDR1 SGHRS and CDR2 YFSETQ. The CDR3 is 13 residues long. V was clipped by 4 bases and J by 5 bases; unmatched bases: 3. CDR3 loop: CASSPGQNNEQFF. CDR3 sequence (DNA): TGCGCCAGCAGCCCGGGACAGAACAATGAGCAGTTCTTC.

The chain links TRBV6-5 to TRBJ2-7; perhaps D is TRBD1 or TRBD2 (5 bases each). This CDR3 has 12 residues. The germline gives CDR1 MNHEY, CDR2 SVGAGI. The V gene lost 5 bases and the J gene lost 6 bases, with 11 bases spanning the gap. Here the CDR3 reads CASSRGVAEQYF. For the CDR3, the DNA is TGTGCCAGCAGTCGAGGGGTAGCCGAGCAGTACTTC.

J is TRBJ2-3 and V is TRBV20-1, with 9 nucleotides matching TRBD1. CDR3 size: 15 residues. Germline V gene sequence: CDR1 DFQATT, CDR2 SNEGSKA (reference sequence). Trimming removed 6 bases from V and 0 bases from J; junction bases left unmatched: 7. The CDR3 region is CSANTGGTSTDTQYF. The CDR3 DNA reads TGCAGTGCCAATACAGGGGGCACTAGCACAGATACGCAGTATTTT.

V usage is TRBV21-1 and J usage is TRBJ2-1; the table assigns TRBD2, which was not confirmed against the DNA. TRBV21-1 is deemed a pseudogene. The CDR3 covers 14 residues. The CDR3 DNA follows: TGTGCCAGCATCACAAGGCGAGGGAGGCATGAGCAGTTCTTC. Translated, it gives CASITRRGRHEQFF.

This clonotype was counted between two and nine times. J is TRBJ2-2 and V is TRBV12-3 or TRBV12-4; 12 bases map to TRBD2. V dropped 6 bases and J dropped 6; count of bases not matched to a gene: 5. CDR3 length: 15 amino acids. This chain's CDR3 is CASRMTSGSAGELFF. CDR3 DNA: TGTGCCAGCAGGATGACTAGCGGGAGTGCCGGGGAGCTGTTTTTT.

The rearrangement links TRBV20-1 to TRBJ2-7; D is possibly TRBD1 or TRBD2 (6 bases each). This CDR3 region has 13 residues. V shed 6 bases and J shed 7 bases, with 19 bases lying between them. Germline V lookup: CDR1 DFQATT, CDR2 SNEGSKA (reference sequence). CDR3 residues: CSARDPGEEEQYF. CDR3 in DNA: TGCAGTGCGCGAGACCCAGGGGAGGAGGAGCAGTACTTC.

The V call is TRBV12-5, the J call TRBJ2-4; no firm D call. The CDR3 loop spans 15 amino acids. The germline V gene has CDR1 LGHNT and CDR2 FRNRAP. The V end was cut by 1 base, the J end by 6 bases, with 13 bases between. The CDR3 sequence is CASGLDSGLGNIQYF. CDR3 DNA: TGTGCTAGTGGTTTGGATTCTGGTTTGGGAAACATTCAGTACTTC.

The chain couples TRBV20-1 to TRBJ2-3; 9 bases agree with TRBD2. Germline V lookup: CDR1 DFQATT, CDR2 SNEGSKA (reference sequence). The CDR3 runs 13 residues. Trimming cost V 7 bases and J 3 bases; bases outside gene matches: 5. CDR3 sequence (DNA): TGCAGTGGGGCGGGGGGGCCGACAGATACGCAGTATTTT. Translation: CSGAGGPTDTQYF.

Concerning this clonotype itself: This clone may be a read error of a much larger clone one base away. CDR3 in amino acids: CASSQNSGYTGELFF. The CDR3 DNA reads TGTGCCAGCAGCCAAAATTCGGGTTACACCGGGGAGCTGTTTTTT. The rearrangement joins TRBV3-1 to TRBJ2-2; D is uncertain. The germline V gene encodes CDR1 LGHDT and CDR2 YNNKEL (reference sequence). Trimming shortened V by 2 bases and J by 3 bases, and 10 bases separated the two germline ends. The CDR3 totals 15 residues. The full variable domain, its missing parts supplied by reference TRBV3-1 and TRBJ2-2, is DTAVSQTPKYLVTQMGNDKSIKCEQNLGHDTMYWYKQDSKKFLKIMFSYNNKELIINETVPNRFSPKSPDKAHLNLHINSLELGDSAVYFCASSQNSGYTGELFFGEGSRLTVL.

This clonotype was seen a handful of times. CDR3 in amino acids: CSVPGQMNTEAFF. The CDR3 DNA sequence: TGCAGCGTTCCCGGACAGATGAACACTGAAGCTTTCTTT. V is TRBV29-1 and J is TRBJ1-1, with D possibly being TRBD1 (6 bases). The CDR3 contains 13 residues. With 5 bases removed from V and 0 bases from J, the gap between germline ends came to 10 bases. Germline lookup yields CDR1 SQVTM and CDR2 ANQGSEA. The variable domain in full, with the rest retrieved from reference TRBV29-1 and TRBJ1-1, is SAVISQKPSRDICQRGTSLTIQCQVDSQVTMMFWYRQQPGQSLTLIATANQGSEATYESGFVIDKFPISRPNLTFSTLTVSNMSPEDSSIYLCSVPGQMNTEAFFGQGTRLTVV.

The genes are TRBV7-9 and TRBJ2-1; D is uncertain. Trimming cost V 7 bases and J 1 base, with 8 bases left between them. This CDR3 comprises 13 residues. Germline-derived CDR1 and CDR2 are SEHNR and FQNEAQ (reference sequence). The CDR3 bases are TGTGCCAGCAAACTCCAGTCCTACAATGAGCAGTTCTTC. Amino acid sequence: CASKLQSYNEQFF.

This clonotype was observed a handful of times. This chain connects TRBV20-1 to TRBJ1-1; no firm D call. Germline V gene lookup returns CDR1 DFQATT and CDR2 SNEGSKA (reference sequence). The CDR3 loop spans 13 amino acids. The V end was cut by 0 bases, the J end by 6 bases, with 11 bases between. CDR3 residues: CSARDLGSAEAFF. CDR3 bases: TGCAGTGCTAGAGATCTAGGGTCGGCTGAAGCTTTCTTT.

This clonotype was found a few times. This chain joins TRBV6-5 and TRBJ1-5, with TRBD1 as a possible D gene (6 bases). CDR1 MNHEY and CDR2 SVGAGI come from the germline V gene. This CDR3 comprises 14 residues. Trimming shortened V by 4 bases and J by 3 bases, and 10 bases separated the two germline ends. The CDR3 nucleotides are TGTGCCAGCAGTTCCGGGACACTCAATCAGCCCCAGCATTTT. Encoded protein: CASSSGTLNQPQHF.